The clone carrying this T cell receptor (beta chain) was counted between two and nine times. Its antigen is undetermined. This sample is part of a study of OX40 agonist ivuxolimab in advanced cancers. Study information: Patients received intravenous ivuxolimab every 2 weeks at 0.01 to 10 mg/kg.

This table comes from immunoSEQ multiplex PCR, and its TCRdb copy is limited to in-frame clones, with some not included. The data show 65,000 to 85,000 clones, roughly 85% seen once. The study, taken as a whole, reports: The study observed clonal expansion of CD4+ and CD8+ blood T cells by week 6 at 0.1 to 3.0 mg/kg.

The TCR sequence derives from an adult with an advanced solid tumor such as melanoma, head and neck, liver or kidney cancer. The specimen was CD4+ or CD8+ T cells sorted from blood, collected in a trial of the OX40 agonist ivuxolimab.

The CDR3 DNA reads TGTGCCAGCAGTTTATTGTCCGGGGGACGAGCTTTCTTT. Protein: CASSLLSGGRAFF. The chain carries TRBV27 and TRBJ1-1; tentative D call: TRBD1 (5 bases). The V end lost 1 base, the J end lost 10 bases, and 13 bases lay between the germline ends. The CDR3 consists of 13 residues. Germline V gene sequence: CDR1 MNHEY, CDR2 SMNVEV (reference sequence).